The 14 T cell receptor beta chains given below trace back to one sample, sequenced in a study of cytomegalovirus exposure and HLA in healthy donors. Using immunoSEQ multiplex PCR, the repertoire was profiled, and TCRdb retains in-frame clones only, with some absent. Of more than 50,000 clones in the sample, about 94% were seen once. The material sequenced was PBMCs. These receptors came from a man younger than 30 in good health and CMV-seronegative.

The CDR3 nucleotides read TGTGCCAGCAGTCCGACTAGCGGGAGTTCCGGGGAGCTGTTTTTT. Amino acids: CASSPTSGSSGELFF. The chain uses TRBV6-4 and TRBJ2-2; TRBD2 aligns across 12 bases. The germline CDR1 and CDR2 sequences are MRHNA and SNTAGT. Germline trimming cut 5 bases from V and 6 bases from J; bases unmatched to any gene: 4. The CDR3 covers 15 residues.

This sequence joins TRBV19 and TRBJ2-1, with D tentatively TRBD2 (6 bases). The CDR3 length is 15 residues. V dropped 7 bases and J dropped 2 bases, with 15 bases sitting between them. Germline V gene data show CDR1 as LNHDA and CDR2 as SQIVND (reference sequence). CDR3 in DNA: TGTGCCAGTACCATCCGGGCGGGAACCTACAATGAGCAGTTCTTC. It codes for CASTIRAGTYNEQFF. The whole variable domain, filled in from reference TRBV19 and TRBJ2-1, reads DGGITQSPKYLFRKEGQNVTLSCEQNLNHDAMYWYRQDPGQGLRLIYYSQIVNDFQKGDIAEGYSVSREKKESFPLTVTSAQKNPTAFYLCASTIRAGTYNEQFFGPGTRLTVL.

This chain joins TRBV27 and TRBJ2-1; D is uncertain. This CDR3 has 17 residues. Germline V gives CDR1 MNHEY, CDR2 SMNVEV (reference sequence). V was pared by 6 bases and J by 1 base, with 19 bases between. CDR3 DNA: TGTGCCAGCAGGTCCACCTACCCCTCTCGTTCCTACAATGAGCAGTTCTTC. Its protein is CASRSTYPSRSYNEQFF.

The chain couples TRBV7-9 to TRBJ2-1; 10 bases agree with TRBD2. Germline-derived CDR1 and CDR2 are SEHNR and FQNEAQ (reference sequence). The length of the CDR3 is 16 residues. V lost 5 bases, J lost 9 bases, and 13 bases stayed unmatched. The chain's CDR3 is CASSQGLAALGSEQFF. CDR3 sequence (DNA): TGTGCCAGCAGCCAAGGACTAGCGGCCTTGGGGAGTGAGCAGTTCTTC.

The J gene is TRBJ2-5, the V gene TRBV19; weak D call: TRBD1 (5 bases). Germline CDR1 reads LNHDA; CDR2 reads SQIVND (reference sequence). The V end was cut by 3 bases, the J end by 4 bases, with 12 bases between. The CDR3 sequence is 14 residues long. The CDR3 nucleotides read TGTGCCAGTAGTATCAGGGATGGTGGAGAGACCCAGTACTTC. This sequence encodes CASSIRDGGETQYF.

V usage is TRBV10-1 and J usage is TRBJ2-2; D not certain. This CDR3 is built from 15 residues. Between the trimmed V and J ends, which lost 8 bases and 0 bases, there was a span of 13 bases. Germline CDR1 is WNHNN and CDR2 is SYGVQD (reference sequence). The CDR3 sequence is CASSKGTANTGELFF. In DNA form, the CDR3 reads TGCGCCAGCTCGAAAGGAACAGCGAACACCGGGGAGCTGTTTTTT.

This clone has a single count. The CDR3, as DNA: TGTGCCAGTAGTACAGGTCGGGGCTACACCTTC. Translated, it gives CASSTGRGYTF. The chain is built from TRBV19 and TRBJ1-2; no definite D call. The CDR3 consists of 11 residues. V shed 4 bases and J shed 8 bases, with 8 bases lying between them. Germline CDR1 is LNHDA and CDR2 is SQIVND (reference sequence).

CDR3 nucleotides: TGTGCCAGCAGCTTGGCAGGACAGGGGGCTTCCCAGCCCCAGCATTTT. This sequence encodes CASSLAGQGASQPQHF. V and J are TRBV5-6 and TRBJ1-5, with 11 bases aligning to TRBD1. Germline V lookup: CDR1 SGHDT, CDR2 YYEEEE. The CDR3 spans 16 residues. Trimming at V came to 0 bases and at J to 7 bases, leaving 6 bases not matched to a gene. The complete variable domain, with remaining parts taken from reference TRBV5-6 and TRBJ1-5, reads DAGVTQSPTHLIKTRGQQVTLRCSPKSGHDTVSWYQQALGQGPQFIFQYYEEEERQRGNFPDRFSGHQFPNYSSELNVNALLLGDSALYLCASSLAGQGASQPQHFGDGTRLSIL.

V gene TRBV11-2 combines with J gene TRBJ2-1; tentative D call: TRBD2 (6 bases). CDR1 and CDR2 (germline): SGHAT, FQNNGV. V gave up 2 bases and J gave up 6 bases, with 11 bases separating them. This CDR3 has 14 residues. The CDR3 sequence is CASSLFGTLNEQFF. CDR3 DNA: TGTGCCAGCAGCTTATTCGGGACTCTCAATGAGCAGTTCTTC. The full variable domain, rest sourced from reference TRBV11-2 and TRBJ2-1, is EAGVAQSPRYKIIEKRQSVAFWCNPISGHATLYWYQQILGQGPKLLIQFQNNGVVDDSQLPKDRFSAERLKGVDSTLKIQPAKLEDSAVYLCASSLFGTLNEQFFGPGTRLTVL.

CDR3: CAWGTGTANYGYTF. CDR3 nucleotides: TGTGCCTGGGGAACAGGGACCGCTAACTATGGCTACACCTTC. V is TRBV30 and J is TRBJ1-2; D may be TRBD1 (6 bases). Trimming shortened V by 5 bases and J by 0 bases, and 13 bases separated the two germline ends. This CDR3 spans 14 amino acids. Germline V CDR1 and CDR2: GTSNPN, SVGIG (reference sequence).

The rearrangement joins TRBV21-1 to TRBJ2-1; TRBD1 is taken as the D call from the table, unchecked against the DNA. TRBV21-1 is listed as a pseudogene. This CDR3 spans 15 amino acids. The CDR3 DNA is TGTGCCAGCAGCAGCCGGGACAGGGTTTACAATGAGCAGTTCTTC. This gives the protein CASSSRDRVYNEQFF.

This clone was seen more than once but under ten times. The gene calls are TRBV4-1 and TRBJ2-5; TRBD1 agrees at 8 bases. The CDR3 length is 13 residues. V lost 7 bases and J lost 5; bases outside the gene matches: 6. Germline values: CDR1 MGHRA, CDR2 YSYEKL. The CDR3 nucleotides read TGCGCCAGCACTACAGGGGGAATGGAGACCCAGTACTTC. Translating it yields CASTTGGMETQYF.

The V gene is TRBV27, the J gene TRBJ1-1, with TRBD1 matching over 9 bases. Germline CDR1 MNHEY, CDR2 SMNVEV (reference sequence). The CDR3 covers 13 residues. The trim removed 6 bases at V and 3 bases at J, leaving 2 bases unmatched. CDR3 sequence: CASSWTGDTEAFF. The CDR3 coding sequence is TGTGCCAGCAGCTGGACAGGGGACACTGAAGCTTTCTTT.

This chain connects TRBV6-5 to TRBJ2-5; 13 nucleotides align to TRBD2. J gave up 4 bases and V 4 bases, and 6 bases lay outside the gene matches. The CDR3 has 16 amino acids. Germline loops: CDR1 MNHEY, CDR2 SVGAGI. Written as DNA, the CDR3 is TGTGCCAGCAGTTGGACTAGCGGGAGAAGTGGAGAGACCCAGTACTTC. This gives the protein CASSWTSGRSGETQYF.